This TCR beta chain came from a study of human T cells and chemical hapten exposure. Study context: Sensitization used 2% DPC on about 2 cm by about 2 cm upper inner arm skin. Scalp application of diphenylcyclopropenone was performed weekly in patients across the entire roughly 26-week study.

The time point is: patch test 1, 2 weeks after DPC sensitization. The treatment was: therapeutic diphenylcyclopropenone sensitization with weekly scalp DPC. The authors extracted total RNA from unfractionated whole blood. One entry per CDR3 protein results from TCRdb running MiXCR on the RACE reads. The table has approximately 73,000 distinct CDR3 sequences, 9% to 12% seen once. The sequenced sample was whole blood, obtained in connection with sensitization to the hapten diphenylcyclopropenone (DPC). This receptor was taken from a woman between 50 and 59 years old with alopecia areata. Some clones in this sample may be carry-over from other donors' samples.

The CDR3 is CASSYYRGVYEKLFF. The CDR3 DNA sequence: TGTGCCAGCAGTTATTACAGGGGGGTTTATGAAAAACTGTTTTTT. The genes are TRBV28 and TRBJ1-4; 8 nucleotides align to TRBD1. There are 15 residues in the CDR3. V was pared by 4 bases and J by 6 bases, with 7 bases of the junction left unmatched. Germline lookup yields CDR1 MDHEN and CDR2 SYDVKM.